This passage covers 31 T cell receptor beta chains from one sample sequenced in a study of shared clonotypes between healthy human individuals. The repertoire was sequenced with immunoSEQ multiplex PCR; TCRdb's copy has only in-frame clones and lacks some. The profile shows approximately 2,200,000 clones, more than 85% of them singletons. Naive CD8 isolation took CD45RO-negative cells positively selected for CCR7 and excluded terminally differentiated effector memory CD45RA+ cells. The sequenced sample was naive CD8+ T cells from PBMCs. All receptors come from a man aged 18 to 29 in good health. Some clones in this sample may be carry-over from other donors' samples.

This chain's CDR3 is CSVELAGIYEQYF. DNA of the CDR3: TGCAGCGTCGAACTAGCGGGCATCTACGAGCAGTACTTC. This rearrangement joins TRBV29-1 to TRBJ2-7; 9 bases map to TRBD2. V was clipped by 6 bases and J by 3 bases; unmatched bases: 6. The CDR3 contains 13 residues. From germline, CDR1 is SQVTM and CDR2 ANQGSEA.

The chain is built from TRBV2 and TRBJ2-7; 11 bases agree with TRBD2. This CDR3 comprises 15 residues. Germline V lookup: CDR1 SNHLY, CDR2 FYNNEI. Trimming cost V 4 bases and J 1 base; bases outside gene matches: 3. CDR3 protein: CASSVTSGISYEQYF. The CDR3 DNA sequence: TGTGCCAGCAGTGTGACTAGCGGGATTTCCTACGAGCAGTACTTC.

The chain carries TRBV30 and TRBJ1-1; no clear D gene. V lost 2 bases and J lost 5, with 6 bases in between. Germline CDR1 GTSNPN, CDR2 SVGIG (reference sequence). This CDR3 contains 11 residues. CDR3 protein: CAWSFGTEAFF. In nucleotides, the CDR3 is TGTGCCTGGAGTTTTGGAACTGAAGCTTTCTTT.

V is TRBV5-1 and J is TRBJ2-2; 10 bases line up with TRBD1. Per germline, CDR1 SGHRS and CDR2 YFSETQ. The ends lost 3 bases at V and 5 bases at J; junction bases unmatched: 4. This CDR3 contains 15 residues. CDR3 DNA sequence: TGCGCCAGCAGCTGGGACAGGGGAGGAACCGGGGAGCTGTTTTTT. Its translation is CASSWDRGGTGELFF.

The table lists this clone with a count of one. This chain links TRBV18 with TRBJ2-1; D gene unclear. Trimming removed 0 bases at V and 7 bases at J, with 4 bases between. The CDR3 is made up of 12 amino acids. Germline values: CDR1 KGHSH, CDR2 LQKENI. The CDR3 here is CASSPPSNEQFF. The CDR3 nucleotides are TGTGCCAGCTCACCACCCAGTAATGAGCAGTTCTTC.

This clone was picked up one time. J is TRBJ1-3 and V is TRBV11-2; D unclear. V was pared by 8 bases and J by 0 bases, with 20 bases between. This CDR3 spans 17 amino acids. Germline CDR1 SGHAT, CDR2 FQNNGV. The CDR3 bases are TGTGCCAGCTCCATCAGCGTCGGTCCGAACTCTGGAAACACCATATATTTT. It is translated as CASSISVGPNSGNTIYF.

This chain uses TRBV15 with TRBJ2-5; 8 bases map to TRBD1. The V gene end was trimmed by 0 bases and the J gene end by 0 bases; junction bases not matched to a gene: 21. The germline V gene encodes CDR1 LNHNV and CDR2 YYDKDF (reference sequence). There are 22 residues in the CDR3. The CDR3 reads CATSRDEIPQGARRWDQETQYF. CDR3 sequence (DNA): TGTGCCACCAGCAGAGATGAAATTCCCCAGGGGGCAAGACGGTGGGACCAAGAGACCCAGTACTTC.

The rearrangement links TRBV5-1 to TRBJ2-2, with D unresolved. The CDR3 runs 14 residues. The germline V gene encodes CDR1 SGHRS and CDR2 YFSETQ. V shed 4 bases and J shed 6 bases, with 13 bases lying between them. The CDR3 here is CASSLGTRAGELFF. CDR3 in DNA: TGCGCCAGCAGCCTAGGAACAAGGGCCGGGGAGCTGTTTTTT.

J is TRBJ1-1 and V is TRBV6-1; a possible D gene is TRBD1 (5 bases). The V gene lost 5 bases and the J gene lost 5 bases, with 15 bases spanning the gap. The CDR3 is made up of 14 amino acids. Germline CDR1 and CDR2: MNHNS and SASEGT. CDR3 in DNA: TGTGCCAGCAGTCCGGGACCTAAGAGGACTGAAGCTTTCTTT. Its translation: CASSPGPKRTEAFF.

CDR3: CASSLAAGNNQPQHF. In DNA, the CDR3 is TGTGCCAGCAGCTTAGCGGCAGGGAATAATCAGCCCCAGCATTTT. This chain uses TRBV7-8 with TRBJ1-5, with D possibly matching TRBD1 (5 bases). This CDR3 has 15 amino acids. The germline V gene encodes CDR1 SGHVS and CDR2 FQNEAQ. The V gene lost 0 bases and the J gene lost 4 bases, with 10 bases spanning the gap. The full variable domain, with the rest looked up from reference TRBV7-8 and TRBJ1-5, is GAGVSQSPRYKVAKRGQDVALRCDPISGHVSLFWYQQALGQGPEFLTYFQNEAQLDKSGLPSDRFFAERPEGSVSTLKIQRTQQEDSAVYLCASSLAAGNNQPQHFGDGTRLSIL.

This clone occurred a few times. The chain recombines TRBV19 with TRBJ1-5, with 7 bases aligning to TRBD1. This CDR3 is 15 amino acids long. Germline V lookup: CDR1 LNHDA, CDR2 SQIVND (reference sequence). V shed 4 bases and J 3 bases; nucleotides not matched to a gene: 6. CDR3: CASSTWDSDNQPQHF. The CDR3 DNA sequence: TGTGCCAGTAGTACTTGGGACAGCGACAATCAGCCCCAGCATTTT. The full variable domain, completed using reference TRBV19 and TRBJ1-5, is DGGITQSPKYLFRKEGQNVTLSCEQNLNHDAMYWYRQDPGQGLRLIYYSQIVNDFQKGDIAEGYSVSREKKESFPLTVTSAQKNPTAFYLCASSTWDSDNQPQHFGDGTRLSIL.

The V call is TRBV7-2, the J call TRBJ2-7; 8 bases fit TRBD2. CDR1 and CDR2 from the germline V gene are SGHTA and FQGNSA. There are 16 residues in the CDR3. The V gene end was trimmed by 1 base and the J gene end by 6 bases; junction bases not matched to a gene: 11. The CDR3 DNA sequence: TGTGCCAGCAGCTTAGGTGGCGGAGCGGGAGTGAGCGAGCAGTACTTC. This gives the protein CASSLGGGAGVSEQYF.

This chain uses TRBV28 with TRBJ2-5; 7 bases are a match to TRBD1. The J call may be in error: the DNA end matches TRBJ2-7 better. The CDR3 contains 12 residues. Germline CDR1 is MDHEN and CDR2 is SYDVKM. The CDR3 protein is CASSGGSYEQYF. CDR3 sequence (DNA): TGTGCCAGCTCAGGGGGCTCCTACGAGCAGTACTTC.

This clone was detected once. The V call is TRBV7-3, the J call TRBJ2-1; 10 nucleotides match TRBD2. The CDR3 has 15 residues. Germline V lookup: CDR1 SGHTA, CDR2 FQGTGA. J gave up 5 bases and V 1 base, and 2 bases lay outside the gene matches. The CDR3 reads CASSLISGRHNEQFF. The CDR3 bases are TGTGCCAGCAGCTTAATTAGCGGGAGGCACAATGAGCAGTTCTTC.

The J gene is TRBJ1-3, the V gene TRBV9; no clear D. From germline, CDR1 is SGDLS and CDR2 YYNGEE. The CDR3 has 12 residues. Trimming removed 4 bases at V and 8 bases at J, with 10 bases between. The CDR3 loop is CASSPSWDTIYF. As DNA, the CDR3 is TGTGCCAGCAGCCCCTCGTGGGACACCATATATTTT.

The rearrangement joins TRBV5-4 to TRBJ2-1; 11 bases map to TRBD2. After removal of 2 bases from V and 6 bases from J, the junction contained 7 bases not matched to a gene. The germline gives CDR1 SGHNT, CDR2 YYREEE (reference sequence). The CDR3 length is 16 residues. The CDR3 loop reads CASSFGPGLAVNEQFF. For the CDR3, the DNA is TGTGCCAGCAGCTTTGGACCGGGACTAGCGGTCAATGAGCAGTTCTTC.

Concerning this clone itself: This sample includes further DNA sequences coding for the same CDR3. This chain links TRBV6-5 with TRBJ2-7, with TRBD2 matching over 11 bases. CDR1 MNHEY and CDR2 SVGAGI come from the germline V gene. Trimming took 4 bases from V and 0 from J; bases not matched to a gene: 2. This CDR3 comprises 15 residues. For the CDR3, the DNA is TGTGCCAGCAGTTTCGGGACTAGCGGCTCCTACGAGCAGTACTTC. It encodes CASSFGTSGSYEQYF.

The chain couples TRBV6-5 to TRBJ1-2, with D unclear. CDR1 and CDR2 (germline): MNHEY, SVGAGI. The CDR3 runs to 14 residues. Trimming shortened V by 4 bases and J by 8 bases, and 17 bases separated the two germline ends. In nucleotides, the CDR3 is TGTGCCAGCAGTTTGGACGGACCCGTGGGCGGCTACACCTTC. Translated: CASSLDGPVGGYTF.

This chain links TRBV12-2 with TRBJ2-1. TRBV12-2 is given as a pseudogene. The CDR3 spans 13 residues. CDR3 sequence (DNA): TGTGCAAGTCTACGGGGGCCCATCGATGAGCAGTTCTTC. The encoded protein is CASLRGPIDEQFF.

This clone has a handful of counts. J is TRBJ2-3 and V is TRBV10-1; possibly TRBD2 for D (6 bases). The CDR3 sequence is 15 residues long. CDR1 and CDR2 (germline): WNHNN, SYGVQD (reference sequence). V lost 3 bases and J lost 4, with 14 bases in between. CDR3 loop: CASSDPGALPDTQYF. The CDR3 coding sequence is TGCGCCAGCAGTGACCCGGGAGCCCTCCCAGATACGCAGTATTTT.

Here the CDR3 DNA reads TGTGCCAGCAGCCCAGACAGGGACACCGGGGAGCTGTTTTTT. This encodes CASSPDRDTGELFF. The rearrangement joins TRBV13 to TRBJ2-2, with 7 bases lining up with TRBD1. With V trimmed by 5 bases and J by 3 bases, 3 bases remained unmatched. The CDR3 is made up of 14 amino acids. Germline CDR1 PRHDT, CDR2 FYEKMQ (reference sequence).

DNA of the CDR3: TGTGCCATCAGTGGCGACAGGGGGAGGGAAGTCTACGAGCAGTACTTC. As protein: CAISGDRGREVYEQYF. The chain couples TRBV10-3 to TRBJ2-7; 9 bases are a match to TRBD1. The J segment lost 3 bases and the V segment lost 4 bases, leaving 10 bases of the junction unmatched. In germline, CDR1 is ENHRY, CDR2 SYGVKD. This CDR3 spans 16 amino acids.

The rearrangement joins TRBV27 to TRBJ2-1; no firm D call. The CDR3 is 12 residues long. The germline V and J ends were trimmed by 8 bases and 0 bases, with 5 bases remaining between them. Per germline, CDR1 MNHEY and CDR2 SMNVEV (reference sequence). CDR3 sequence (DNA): TGTGCCAGCTGGATCTCCTACAATGAGCAGTTCTTC. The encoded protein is CASWISYNEQFF.

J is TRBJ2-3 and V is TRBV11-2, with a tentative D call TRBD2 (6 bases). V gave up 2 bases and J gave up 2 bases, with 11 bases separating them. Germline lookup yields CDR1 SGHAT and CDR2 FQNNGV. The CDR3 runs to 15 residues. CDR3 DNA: TGTGCCAGCAGCTTATACGGGGGAGTCACAGATACGCAGTATTTT. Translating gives CASSLYGGVTDTQYF.

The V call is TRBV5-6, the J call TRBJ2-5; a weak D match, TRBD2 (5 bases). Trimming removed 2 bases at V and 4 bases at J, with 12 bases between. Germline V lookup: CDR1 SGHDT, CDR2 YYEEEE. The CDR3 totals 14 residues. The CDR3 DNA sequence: TGTGCCAGCAGCTTCGGGCTCCGGGGAGAGACCCAGTACTTC. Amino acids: CASSFGLRGETQYF. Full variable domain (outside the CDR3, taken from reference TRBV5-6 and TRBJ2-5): DAGVTQSPTHLIKTRGQQVTLRCSPKSGHDTVSWYQQALGQGPQFIFQYYEEEERQRGNFPDRFSGHQFPNYSSELNVNALLLGDSALYLCASSFGLRGETQYFGPGTRLLVL.

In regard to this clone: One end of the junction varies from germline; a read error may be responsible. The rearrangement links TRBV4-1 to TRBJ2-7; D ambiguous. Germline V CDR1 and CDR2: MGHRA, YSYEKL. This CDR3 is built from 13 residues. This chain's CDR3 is CASSQSVRVGPHF. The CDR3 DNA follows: TGCGCCAGCAGCCAATCGGTCCGGGTCGGACCCCACTTC.

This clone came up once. CDR3 DNA: TGTGCCAGCAGTTTAGTAAGACTAGCACCCTTTGCCGAGACCCAGTACTTC. Protein sequence: CASSLVRLAPFAETQYF. The J gene is TRBJ2-5, the V gene TRBV28, with 7 nucleotides matching TRBD2. V was pared by 2 bases and J by 5 bases, with 14 bases of the junction left unmatched. There are 17 residues in the CDR3. Germline loops: CDR1 MDHEN, CDR2 SYDVKM.

The CDR3 DNA reads TGTGCCAGCAGTTCGCTTCACAGCGCCTCCACCTACGAGCAGTACTTC. Amino acids: CASSSLHSASTYEQYF. The chain combines TRBV27 with TRBJ2-7; D gene unclear. The CDR3 runs 16 residues. The ends were cut back, 4 bases at V and 2 bases at J, with 18 bases in the middle. The germline gives CDR1 MNHEY, CDR2 SMNVEV (reference sequence).

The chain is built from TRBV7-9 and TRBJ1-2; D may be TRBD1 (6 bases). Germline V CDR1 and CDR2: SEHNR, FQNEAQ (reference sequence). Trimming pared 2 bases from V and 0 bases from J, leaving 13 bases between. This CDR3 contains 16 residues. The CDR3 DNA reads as TGTGCCAGCAGCTTAACGGGGGCCCCTGCTAACTATGGCTACACCTTC. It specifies CASSLTGAPANYGYTF.

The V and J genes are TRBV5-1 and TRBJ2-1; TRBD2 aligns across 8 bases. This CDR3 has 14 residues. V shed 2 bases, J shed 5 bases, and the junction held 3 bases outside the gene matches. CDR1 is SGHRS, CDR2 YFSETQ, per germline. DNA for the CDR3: TGCGCCAGCAGCTTTGCGGGAGGCCACAATGAGCAGTTCTTC. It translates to CASSFAGGHNEQFF.

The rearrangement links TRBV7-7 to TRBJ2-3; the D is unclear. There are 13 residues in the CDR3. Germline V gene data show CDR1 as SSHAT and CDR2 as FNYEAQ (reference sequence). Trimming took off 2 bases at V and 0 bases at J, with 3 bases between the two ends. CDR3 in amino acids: CASSLYSTDTQYF. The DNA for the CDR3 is TGTGCCAGCAGCTTATATAGCACAGATACGCAGTATTTT.